These T cell receptor beta chains were read from a single sample in a study of human T cells and chemical hapten exposure. TCRdb independently ran MiXCR on the RACE reads; one entry per CDR3 protein. The sample shows under 130,000 distinct CDR3 sequences, 8% to 13% of them seen only once. Here the sequenced sample was whole blood, taken in connection with sensitization to the hapten diphenylcyclopropenone (DPC). The receptor set was obtained from a woman aged 40 to 50 with alopecia areata. Some clones in this sample may be carry-over from other donors' samples. CDR3s include the opening cysteine and the closing phenylalanine or tryptophan. D genes are given only for firm matches. Expanded clones get a size class; other rows say once, few or many, or leave the size out.

clone_size j_call d_call v_call cdr3_nt cdr3_aa
many TRBJ2-7 NA TRBV3-1 TGTGCCAGCAGCCAGGGACGGACTAACTACGAGCAGTACTTC CASSQGRTNYEQYF
many TRBJ1-1 NA TRBV11-2 TGTGCCAGCAGCTTCGATACCTGGGGCGGGAACACTGAAGCTTTCTTT CASSFDTWGGNTEAFF
NA TRBJ2-1 TRBD2 TRBV6-2/TRBV6-3 TGTGCCAGCAGTAAACCCGGGACTAGCGGGCCCAATGAGCAGTTCTTC CASSKPGTSGPNEQFF
NA TRBJ2-3 TRBD2 TRBV19 TGTGCCAGCCGAACTAGCGGGAGGATAGATACGCAGTATTTT CASRTSGRIDTQYF
few TRBJ2-5 TRBD2 TRBV29-1 TGCAGCGGCGGGGGGCAGTACCAAGAGACCCAGTACTTC CSGGGQYQETQYF
few TRBJ2-7 NA TRBV7-2 TGTGCCAGCAGCTCCCCCTTCTCCTACGAGCAGTACTTC CASSSPFSYEQYF
NA TRBJ2-7 NA TRBV18 TGTGCCAGCTCACCATCTCTAGAGTACGAGCAGTACTTC CASSPSLEYEQYF
few TRBJ2-7 TRBD2 TRBV4-1 TGCGCCAGCAGCCAAGATCAGACTAGCGTGTACGAGCAGTACTTC CASSQDQTSVYEQYF
many TRBJ2-6 NA TRBV18 TGTGCCAGCTCACCCCAATCGGCGGGGGCCAACGTCCTGACTTTC CASSPQSAGANVLTF
many TRBJ1-4 TRBD1 TRBV11-2 TGTGCCAGCAGCTTAGAGGAGGGACAGGGAAGTGAAAAACTGTTTTTT CASSLEEGQGSEKLFF
NA TRBJ2-2 TRBD2 TRBV7-2 TGTGCCAGCAGCCGGGGGGGCTACACCGGGGAGCTGTTTTTT CASSRGGYTGELFF
many TRBJ2-1 TRBD2 TRBV3-1 TGTGCCAGCAGCCAAGTGCAGGGGAAAGGACTAGCTGTTGGGCAGTTCTTC CASSQVQGKGLAVGQFF
few TRBJ1-3 NA TRBV4-3 TGCGCCAGCAGCCAAGAGTCCGGTGGGAGAAGCTCTGGAAACACCATATATTTT CASSQESGGRSSGNTIYF
few TRBJ1-4 TRBD1 TRBV7-9 TGTGCCAGCAGTCCGGCCGGGACAGGCCTTAATGAAAAACTGTTTTTT CASSPAGTGLNEKLFF
few TRBJ1-2 NA TRBV5-1 TGCGCCAGCAGCACGATGACAGGACAGACTAACTATGGCTACACCTTC CASSTMTGQTNYGYTF
many TRBJ2-1 TRBD1 TRBV7-8 TGTGCCAGCAGCGGCGGACAGGGTATGAATGAGCAGTTCTTC CASSGGQGMNEQFF
many TRBJ2-7 TRBD1 TRBV7-9 TGTGCCAGCAGCTTAGAACAGGGGAAGAACGAGCAGTACTTC CASSLEQGKNEQYF
many TRBJ2-7 TRBD1 TRBV20-1 TGCAGTGCGAGACAGGGGTACGAGCAGTACTTC CSARQGYEQYF
NA TRBJ2-3 TRBD1 TRBV20-1 TGCAGTGCTGGCCGACAGGGGGCAGATACGCAGTATTTT CSAGRQGADTQYF
NA TRBJ2-3 TRBD2 TRBV20-1 TGCAGTGCAATACTAGCGGGAGTAGATACGCAGTATTTT CSAILAGVDTQYF
few TRBJ2-7 NA TRBV12-5 TGTGCTAGTGGTACCAGTTCCGGGCAGTACTTC CASGTSSGQYF
NA TRBJ2-7 NA TRBV20-1 TGCAGTGCTAGATCCCTACGACTTACCCTAGAGCAGTACTTC CSARSLRLTLEQYF
few TRBJ2-7 TRBD2 TRBV7-6 TGTGCCAGCAGCAAAGCGGGGTCATCCCTATACGAGCAGTACTTC CASSKAGSSLYEQYF
few TRBJ2-5 NA TRBV7-2 TGTGCCAGCAGCATCCGAGAGACCCAGTACTTC CASSIRETQYF